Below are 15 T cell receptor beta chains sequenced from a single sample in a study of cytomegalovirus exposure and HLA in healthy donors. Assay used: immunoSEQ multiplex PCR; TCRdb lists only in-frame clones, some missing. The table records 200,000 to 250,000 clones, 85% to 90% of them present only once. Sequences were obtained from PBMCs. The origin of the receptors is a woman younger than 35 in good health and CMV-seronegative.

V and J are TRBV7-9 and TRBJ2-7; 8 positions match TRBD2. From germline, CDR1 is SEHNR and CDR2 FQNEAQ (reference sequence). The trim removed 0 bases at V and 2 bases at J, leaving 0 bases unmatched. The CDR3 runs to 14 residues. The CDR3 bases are TGTGCCAGCAGCTTAGCTAGCGGGGCCTACGAGCAGTACTTC. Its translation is CASSLASGAYEQYF.

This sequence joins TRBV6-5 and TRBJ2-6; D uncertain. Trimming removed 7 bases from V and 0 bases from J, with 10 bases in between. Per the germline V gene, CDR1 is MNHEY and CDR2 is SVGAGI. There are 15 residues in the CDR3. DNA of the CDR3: TGTGCCAGCAACCCGACACTCTCTGGGGCCAACGTCCTGACTTTC. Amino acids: CASNPTLSGANVLTF.

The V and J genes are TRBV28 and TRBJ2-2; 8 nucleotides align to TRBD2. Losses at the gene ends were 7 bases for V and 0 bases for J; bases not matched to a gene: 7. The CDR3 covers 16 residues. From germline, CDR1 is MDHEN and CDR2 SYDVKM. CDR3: CASIRAGAANTGELFF. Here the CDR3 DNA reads TGTGCCAGCATCCGAGCGGGAGCGGCGAACACCGGGGAGCTGTTTTTT.

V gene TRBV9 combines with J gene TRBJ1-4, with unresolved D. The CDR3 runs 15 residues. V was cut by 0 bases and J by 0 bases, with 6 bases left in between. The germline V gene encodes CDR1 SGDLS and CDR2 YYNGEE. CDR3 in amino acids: CASSVGGATNEKLFF. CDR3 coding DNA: TGTGCCAGCAGCGTAGGTGGAGCAACTAATGAAAAACTGTTTTTT.

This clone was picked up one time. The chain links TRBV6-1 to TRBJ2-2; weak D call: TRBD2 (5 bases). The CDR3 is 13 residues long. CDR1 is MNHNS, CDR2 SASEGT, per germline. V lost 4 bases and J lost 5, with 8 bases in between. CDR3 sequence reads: CASSGTGTGELFF. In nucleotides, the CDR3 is TGTGCCAGCAGTGGGACGGGGACCGGGGAGCTGTTTTTT.

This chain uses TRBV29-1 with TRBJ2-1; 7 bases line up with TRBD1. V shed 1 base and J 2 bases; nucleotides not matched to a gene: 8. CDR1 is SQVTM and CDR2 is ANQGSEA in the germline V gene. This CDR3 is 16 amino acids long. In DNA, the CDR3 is TGCAGCGTTGAAGCCTCCGACAGGGTGACCTACAATGAGCAGTTCTTC. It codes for CSVEASDRVTYNEQFF.

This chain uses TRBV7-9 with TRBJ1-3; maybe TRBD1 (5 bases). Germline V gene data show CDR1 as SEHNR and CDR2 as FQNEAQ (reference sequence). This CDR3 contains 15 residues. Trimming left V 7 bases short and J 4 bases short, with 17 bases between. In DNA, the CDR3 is TGTGCCAGCACCCCGAACGGGGGAGCCGGAAACACCATATATTTT. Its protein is CASTPNGGAGNTIYF.

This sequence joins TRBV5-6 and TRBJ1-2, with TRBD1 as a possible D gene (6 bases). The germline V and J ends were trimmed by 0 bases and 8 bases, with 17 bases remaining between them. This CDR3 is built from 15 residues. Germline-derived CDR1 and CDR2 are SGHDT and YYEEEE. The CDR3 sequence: CASSLDIGQSIGYTF. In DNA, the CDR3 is TGTGCCAGCAGCTTGGATATTGGACAGAGCATCGGCTACACCTTC.

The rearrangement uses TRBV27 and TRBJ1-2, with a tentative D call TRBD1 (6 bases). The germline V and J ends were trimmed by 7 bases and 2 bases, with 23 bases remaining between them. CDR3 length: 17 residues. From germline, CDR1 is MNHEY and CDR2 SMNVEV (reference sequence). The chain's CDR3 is CASTQTSGTIGNYGYTF. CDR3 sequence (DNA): TGTGCCAGCACTCAAACTTCGGGGACAATCGGGAACTATGGCTACACCTTC.

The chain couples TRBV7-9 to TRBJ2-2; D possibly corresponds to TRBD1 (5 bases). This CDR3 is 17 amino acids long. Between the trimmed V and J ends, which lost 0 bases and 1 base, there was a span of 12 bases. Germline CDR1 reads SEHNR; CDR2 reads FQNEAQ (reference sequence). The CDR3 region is CASSLAGHLGNTGELFF. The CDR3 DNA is TGTGCCAGCAGCTTAGCCGGACACCTGGGGAACACCGGGGAGCTGTTTTTT.

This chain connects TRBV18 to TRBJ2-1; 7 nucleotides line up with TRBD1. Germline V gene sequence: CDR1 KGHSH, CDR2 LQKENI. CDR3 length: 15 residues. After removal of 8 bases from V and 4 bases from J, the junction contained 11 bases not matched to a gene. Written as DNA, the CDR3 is TGTGCCAGCCTAAGTGGGGACAGACTGTACAATGAGCAGTTCTTC. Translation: CASLSGDRLYNEQFF.

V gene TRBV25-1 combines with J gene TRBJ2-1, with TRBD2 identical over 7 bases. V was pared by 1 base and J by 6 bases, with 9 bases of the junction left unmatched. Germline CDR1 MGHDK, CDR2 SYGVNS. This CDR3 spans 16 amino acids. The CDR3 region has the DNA TGTGCCAGCAGTGAATCACGCGGGAGTCTAGGCAATGAGCAGTTCTTC. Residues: CASSESRGSLGNEQFF.

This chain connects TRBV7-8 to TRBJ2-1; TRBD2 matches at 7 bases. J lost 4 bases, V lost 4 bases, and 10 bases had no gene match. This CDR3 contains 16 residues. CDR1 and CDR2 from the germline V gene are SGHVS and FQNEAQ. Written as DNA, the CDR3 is TGTGCCAGCAGCTCTATCGTGCCTAGCGGATACAATGAGCAGTTCTTC. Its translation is CASSSIVPSGYNEQFF.

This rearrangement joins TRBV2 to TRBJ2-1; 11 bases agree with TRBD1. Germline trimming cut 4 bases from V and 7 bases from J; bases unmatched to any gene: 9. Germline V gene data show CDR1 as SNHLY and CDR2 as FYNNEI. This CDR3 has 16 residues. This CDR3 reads CASSASLGTGGNEQFF. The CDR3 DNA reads TGTGCCAGCAGTGCGAGTCTCGGGACAGGGGGAAATGAGCAGTTCTTC. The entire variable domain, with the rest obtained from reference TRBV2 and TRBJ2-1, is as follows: EPEVTQTPSHQVTQMGQEVILRCVPISNHLYFYWYRQILGQKVEFLVSFYNNEISEKSEIFDDQFSVERPDGSNFTLKIRSTKLEDSAMYFCASSASLGTGGNEQFFGPGTRLTVL.

The CDR3 DNA is TGTGCCAGCACCCGGGACAGGGCTGGGGCCAACGTCCTGACTTTC. This codes for CASTRDRAGANVLTF. This chain uses TRBV7-8 with TRBJ2-6; 9 nucleotides agree with TRBD1. Per germline, CDR1 SGHVS and CDR2 FQNEAQ. With 7 bases clipped from V and 2 bases from J, the junction kept 3 bases outside the gene matches. The length of the CDR3 is 15 residues.